These 27 T cell receptor beta chains were all obtained from the same sample, sequenced in a study of CD4 T cells in relation to SARS-CoV-2 and coronaviruses. No cognate antigen is known for these TCRs. CD4+ T cells from unexposed donors were obtained before the COVID-19 pandemic (2011-2018). After about ten days of culture, CD4+ T cells were isolated. The data were produced by immunoSEQ multiplex PCR, yet TCRdb's version contains in-frame clones alone and is incomplete. The sample records approximately 25,000 clones, around 70% being singletons. Specimen: CD4+ T cells from PBMCs, cultured in vitro. The receptors shown here come from a human donor in good health.

This clone was detected once. The chain carries TRBV11-2 and TRBJ2-7; D remains unclear. The CDR3 runs to 13 residues. CDR1 and CDR2 from the germline V gene are SGHAT and FQNNGV. V was cut by 1 base and J by 3 bases, with 7 bases left in between. Here the CDR3 reads CASSLGADYEQYF. The CDR3 DNA follows: TGTGCCAGCAGCTTAGGGGCCGACTACGAGCAGTACTTC.

The rearrangement links TRBV19 to TRBJ2-7, with D unresolved. The CDR3 length is 15 residues. The germline CDR1 and CDR2 sequences are LNHDA and SQIVND (reference sequence). Trimming left V 0 bases short and J 2 bases short, with 11 bases between. The DNA of the CDR3 is TGTGCCAGTAGTATAGAGAAGGCGGCTCCCTACGAGCAGTACTTC. It encodes CASSIEKAAPYEQYF.

This rearrangement joins TRBV13 to TRBJ2-7; TRBD1 matches at 8 bases. Trimming took 4 bases from V and 7 from J; bases not matched to a gene: 15. From germline, CDR1 is PRHDT and CDR2 FYEKMQ (reference sequence). CDR3 length: 16 amino acids. The CDR3 sequence: CASSSLTTGAPWEQYF. In DNA form, the CDR3 reads TGTGCCAGCAGCTCCTTGACGACAGGGGCCCCCTGGGAGCAGTACTTC.

The chain is built from TRBV9 and TRBJ2-2; 7 nucleotides agree with TRBD2. The CDR3 has 16 amino acids. Germline loops: CDR1 SGDLS, CDR2 YYNGEE. J gave up 2 bases and V 0 bases, and 4 bases lay outside the gene matches. The CDR3 reads CASSVGASGNTGELFF. CDR3 nucleotide sequence: TGTGCCAGCAGCGTAGGGGCTAGCGGAAACACCGGGGAGCTGTTTTTT.

V is TRBV27 and J is TRBJ2-7; D may be TRBD1 (6 bases). The V and J ends lost 0 bases and 4 bases respectively, with 13 bases between them. The length of the CDR3 is 15 residues. Germline CDR1 MNHEY, CDR2 SMNVEV (reference sequence). CDR3 nucleotide sequence: TGTGCCAGCAGTTTATCTGGGGGCGGAGAGTACGAGCAGTACTTC. Translated: CASSLSGGGEYEQYF.

The rearrangement uses TRBV27 and TRBJ1-5; D is unclear. CDR3 size: 15 residues. Between the trimmed V and J ends, which lost 3 bases and 0 bases, there was a span of 9 bases. The germline V gene encodes CDR1 MNHEY and CDR2 SMNVEV (reference sequence). CDR3 in DNA: TGTGCCAGCAGTTTCGAATGCTATAGCAATCAGCCCCAGCATTTT. The encoded protein is CASSFECYSNQPQHF.

This sequence joins TRBV7-3 and TRBJ2-1; D gene ambiguous. Germline V gene sequence: CDR1 SGHTA, CDR2 FQGTGA. V was cut by 2 bases and J by 4 bases, with 6 bases left in between. The CDR3 is 13 amino acids. The CDR3 bases are TGTGCCAGCAGCTTATATGTTTACAATGAGCAGTTCTTC. Translating it yields CASSLYVYNEQFF. The complete variable domain, with remaining parts taken from reference TRBV7-3 and TRBJ2-1, reads GAGVSQTPSNKVTEKGKYVELRCDPISGHTALYWYRQSLGQGPEFLIYFQGTGAADDSGLPNDRFFAVRPEGSVSTLKIQRTERGDSAVYLCASSLYVYNEQFFGPGTRLTVL.

The V gene is TRBV7-2, the J gene TRBJ1-2; D remains ambiguous. Trimming took 1 base from V and 0 from J, leaving 9 bases between them. This CDR3 is built from 15 residues. In germline, CDR1 is SGHTA, CDR2 FQGNSA. CDR3 bases: TGTGCCAGCAGCTTAGTTTCAGGAACTAACTATGGCTACACCTTC. Amino acids: CASSLVSGTNYGYTF.

The chain is built from TRBV2 and TRBJ2-7; 9 nucleotides agree with TRBD1. Germline CDR1 is SNHLY and CDR2 is FYNNEI. CDR3 length: 15 amino acids. V shed 6 bases, J shed 6 bases, and the junction held 12 bases outside the gene matches. CDR3 bases: TGTGCCAGCAGGCCCTATCGGGACAGGGCGTCCGAGCAGTACTTC. Its protein is CASRPYRDRASEQYF.

J is TRBJ2-6 and V is TRBV5-1; D could derive from TRBD1 or TRBD2 (5 bases each). V dropped 1 base and J dropped 1 base, with 18 bases sitting between them. The CDR3 is 19 residues long. Per germline, CDR1 SGHRS and CDR2 YFSETQ. In DNA, the CDR3 is TGCGCCAGCAGCTTGTTTCCCCGGGACGGGTCTTCTGGGGCCAACGTCCTGACTTTC. Translating gives CASSLFPRDGSSGANVLTF.

V gene TRBV28 combines with J gene TRBJ2-7; the D gene is possibly TRBD1 (5 bases). Trimming took off 3 bases at V and 4 bases at J, with 22 bases between the two ends. The CDR3 spans 17 residues. Looked up from germline, CDR1 is MDHEN and CDR2 is SYDVKM. Here the CDR3 reads CASSFPPSRTRFYEQYF. CDR3 sequence (DNA): TGTGCCAGCAGTTTCCCCCCCTCCAGGACAAGGTTTTACGAGCAGTACTTC. Complete variable domain (other parts from reference TRBV28 and TRBJ2-7): DVKVTQSSRYLVKRTGEKVFLECVQDMDHENMFWYRQDPGLGLRLIYFSYDVKMKEKGDIPEGYSVSREKKERFSLILESASTNQTSMYLCASSFPPSRTRFYEQYFGPGTRLTVT.

The genes are TRBV5-6 and TRBJ2-7; 7 positions match TRBD2. The CDR3 contains 14 residues. V lost 0 bases, J lost 5 bases, and 5 bases stayed unmatched. CDR1 and CDR2 (germline): SGHDT, YYEEEE. This CDR3 reads CASSLVRGSHEQYF. The DNA for the CDR3 is TGTGCCAGCAGCTTGGTGCGGGGGAGCCACGAGCAGTACTTC.

The V gene is TRBV18, the J gene TRBJ2-7, with 12 positions matching TRBD1. From germline, CDR1 is KGHSH and CDR2 LQKENI. The junction had 3 bases not matched to a gene; V was cut back by 3 bases and J by 6 bases. The CDR3 is 14 amino acids. CDR3 coding DNA: TGTGCCAGCTCACCGGGACAGGGGGCAGGCGAGCAGTACTTC. Amino acid sequence: CASSPGQGAGEQYF.

The V gene is TRBV7-2, the J gene TRBJ2-7; D might be TRBD2 (5 bases). Looked up from germline, CDR1 is SGHTA and CDR2 is FQGNSA. The V gene lost 1 base and the J gene lost 3 bases, with 13 bases spanning the gap. The CDR3 covers 15 residues. The CDR3 DNA follows: TGTGCCAGCAGCTTAGGTTGGACTGAGAACTACGAGCAGTACTTC. Translating gives CASSLGWTENYEQYF.

This chain links TRBV15 with TRBJ2-1; TRBD1 aligns across 9 bases. Germline loops: CDR1 LNHNV, CDR2 YYDKDF (reference sequence). V gave up 0 bases and J gave up 7 bases; unmatched junction bases: 7. The CDR3 consists of 16 residues. DNA for the CDR3: TGTGCCACCAGCAGAGATGGAGGGACAGGGATGAATGAGCAGTTCTTC. This encodes CATSRDGGTGMNEQFF.

V gene TRBV9 combines with J gene TRBJ1-3, with D maybe TRBD1 (6 bases). V was clipped by 0 bases and J by 0 bases, with 13 bases between them. CDR1 and CDR2 (germline): SGDLS, YYNGEE. This CDR3 is built from 17 residues. In nucleotides, the CDR3 is TGTGCCAGCAGCGTAGGTGGGGGGGGCTTCTCTGGAAACACCATATATTTT. It encodes CASSVGGGGFSGNTIYF.

CDR3 nucleotide sequence: TGCAGTGCCTCGGACAGGGGGGAAGCTTTCTTT. This sequence encodes CSASDRGEAFF. This sequence joins TRBV20-1 and TRBJ1-1; 10 nucleotides match TRBD1. CDR3 length: 11 residues. Per the germline V gene, CDR1 is DFQATT and CDR2 is SNEGSKA (reference sequence). The ends lost 6 bases at V and 8 bases at J; junction bases unmatched: 3.

The rearrangement joins TRBV2 to TRBJ1-1; 7 bases are shared with TRBD1. The CDR3 extends over 14 amino acids. The ends lost 5 bases at V and 3 bases at J; junction bases unmatched: 6. Germline-derived CDR1 and CDR2 are SNHLY and FYNNEI. The CDR3 DNA reads TGTGCCAGCAGTCTGGACAGGCCCGACACTGAAGCTTTCTTT. Translation: CASSLDRPDTEAFF. Full variable domain (missing parts from reference TRBV2 and TRBJ1-1): EPEVTQTPSHQVTQMGQEVILRCVPISNHLYFYWYRQILGQKVEFLVSFYNNEISEKSEIFDDQFSVERPDGSNFTLKIRSTKLEDSAMYFCASSLDRPDTEAFFGQGTRLTVV.

V gene TRBV3-1 (or the pseudogene TRBV3-2) combines with J gene TRBJ1-6; the D is unclear. The CDR3 runs to 14 residues. V was trimmed by 4 bases and J by 5 bases, leaving 9 bases between them. Germline CDR1 and CDR2: LGHDT and YNNKEL (reference sequence). DNA of the CDR3: TGTGCCAGCAGCCTCGGACTTGATAATTCACCCCTCCACTTT. The encoded protein is CASSLGLDNSPLHF.

This clone has only a few counts. The CDR3, as DNA: TGTGCCTGGAGCCAGGGGGCCGGGACTGAAGCTTTCTTT. It translates to CAWSQGAGTEAFF. The V and J genes are TRBV30 and TRBJ1-1; TRBD1 aligns across 8 bases. The J segment lost 5 bases and the V segment lost 3 bases, leaving 5 bases of the junction unmatched. The germline V gene encodes CDR1 GTSNPN and CDR2 SVGIG (reference sequence). The CDR3 is 13 amino acids.

The V call is TRBV3-1 (or the pseudogene TRBV3-2), the J call TRBJ2-7; tentative D call: TRBD2 (5 bases). V gave up 2 bases and J gave up 4 bases, with 9 bases separating them. The CDR3 runs to 13 residues. Germline V gives CDR1 LGHDT, CDR2 YNNKEL (reference sequence). The CDR3: CASSQSEGYEQYF. In nucleotides, the CDR3 is TGTGCCAGCAGCCAAAGCGAGGGTTACGAGCAGTACTTC.

Only a few counts were recorded for this clone. This rearrangement joins TRBV2 to TRBJ1-1; D ambiguous. This CDR3 has 14 amino acids. Trimming left V 6 bases short and J 1 base short, with 12 bases between. In germline, CDR1 is SNHLY, CDR2 FYNNEI. CDR3 loop: CASSSAPWNTEAFF. The CDR3 DNA sequence: TGTGCCAGCAGCTCAGCCCCATGGAACACTGAAGCTTTCTTT.

V and J are TRBV29-1 and TRBJ1-1; TRBD1 agrees at 9 bases. CDR1 is SQVTM and CDR2 is ANQGSEA in the germline V gene. The length of the CDR3 is 14 residues. V lost 7 bases and J lost 4; bases outside the gene matches: 10. The CDR3 reads CSASDRGRGTEAFF. The CDR3 region has the DNA TGCAGCGCTTCGGACAGGGGAAGAGGCACTGAAGCTTTCTTT.

This chain uses TRBV6-1 with TRBJ1-1, with unresolved D. The CDR3 is made up of 13 amino acids. The germline V gene encodes CDR1 MNHNS and CDR2 SASEGT. V lost 1 base, J lost 5 bases, and 8 bases lay in between. CDR3 nucleotide sequence: TGTGCCAGCAGTGAAGGCAGGAGGACTGAAGCTTTCTTT. Its translation: CASSEGRRTEAFF.

V and J are TRBV11-2 and TRBJ1-3; D is uncertain. Germline V gene sequence: CDR1 SGHAT, CDR2 FQNNGV. The CDR3 totals 14 residues. Trimming pared 4 bases from V and 0 bases from J, leaving 7 bases between. CDR3 loop: CASSSYFSGNTIYF. The CDR3 nucleotides are TGTGCCAGCAGCTCCTACTTCTCTGGAAACACCATATATTTT.

The chain combines TRBV19 with TRBJ2-1; 13 bases agree with TRBD2. This CDR3 comprises 19 residues. The germline gives CDR1 LNHDA, CDR2 SQIVND (reference sequence). V trimming: 10 bases; J trimming: 8 bases; junction bases outside the gene matches: 23. CDR3 nucleotide sequence: TGTGCCACCCGATTTAGTGGACTAGCGGGAGAGGTCCAATATTATGAGCAGTTCTTC. Its protein is CATRFSGLAGEVQYYEQFF.

This chain uses TRBV7-2 with TRBJ2-5, with D unresolved. CDR3 size: 16 residues. Germline V gene data show CDR1 as SGHTA and CDR2 as FQGNSA. Trimming pared 1 base from V and 0 bases from J, leaving 12 bases between. In nucleotides, the CDR3 is TGTGCCAGCAGCTTAGTGTGGAGACGGTACCAAGAGACCCAGTACTTC. It specifies CASSLVWRRYQETQYF.